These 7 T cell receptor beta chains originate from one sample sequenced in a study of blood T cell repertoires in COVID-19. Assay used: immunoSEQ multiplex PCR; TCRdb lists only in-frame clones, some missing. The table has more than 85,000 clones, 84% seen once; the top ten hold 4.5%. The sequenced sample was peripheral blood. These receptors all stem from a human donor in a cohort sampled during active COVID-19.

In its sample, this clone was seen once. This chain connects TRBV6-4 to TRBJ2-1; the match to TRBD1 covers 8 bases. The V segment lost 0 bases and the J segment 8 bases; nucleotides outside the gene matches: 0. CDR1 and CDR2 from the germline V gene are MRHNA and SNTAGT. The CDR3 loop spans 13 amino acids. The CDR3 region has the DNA TGTGCCAGCAGTGACTCACAGGGGGATGAGCAGTTCTTC. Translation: CASSDSQGDEQFF.

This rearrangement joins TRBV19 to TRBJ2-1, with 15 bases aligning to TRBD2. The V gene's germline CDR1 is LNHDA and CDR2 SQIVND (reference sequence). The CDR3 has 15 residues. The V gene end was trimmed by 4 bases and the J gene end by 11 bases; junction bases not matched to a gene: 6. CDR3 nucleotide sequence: TGTGCCAGTAGTAGGACTAGCGGGGGGGCCGCACAGCAGTTCTTC. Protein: CASSRTSGGAAQQFF. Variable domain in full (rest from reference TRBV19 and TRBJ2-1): DGGITQSPKYLFRKEGQNVTLSCEQNLNHDAMYWYRQDPGQGLRLIYYSQIVNDFQKGDIAEGYSVSREKKESFPLTVTSAQKNPTAFYLCASSRTSGGAAQQFFGPGTRLTVL.

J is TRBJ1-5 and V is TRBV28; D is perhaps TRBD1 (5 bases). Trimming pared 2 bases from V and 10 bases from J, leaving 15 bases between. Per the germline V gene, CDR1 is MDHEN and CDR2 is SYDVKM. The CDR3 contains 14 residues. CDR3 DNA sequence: TGTGCCAGCAGTTTAGGGCAGGGTTGGAAACCCCAGCATTTT. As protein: CASSLGQGWKPQHF.

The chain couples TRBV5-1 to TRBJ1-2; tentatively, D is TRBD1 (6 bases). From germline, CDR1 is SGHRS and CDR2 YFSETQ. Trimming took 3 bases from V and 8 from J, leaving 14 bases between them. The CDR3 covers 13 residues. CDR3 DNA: TGCGCCAGCAGCTGGGTGGGGGCGAGGGGCTACACCTTC. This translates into CASSWVGARGYTF.

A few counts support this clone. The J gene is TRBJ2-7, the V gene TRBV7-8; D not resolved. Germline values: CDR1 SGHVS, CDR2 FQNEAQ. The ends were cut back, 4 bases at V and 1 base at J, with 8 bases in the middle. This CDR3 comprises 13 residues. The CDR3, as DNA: TGTGCCAGCAGCTCGTCACAGTCCTACGAGCAGTACTTC. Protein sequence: CASSSSQSYEQYF. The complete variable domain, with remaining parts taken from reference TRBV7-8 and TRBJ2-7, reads GAGVSQSPRYKVAKRGQDVALRCDPISGHVSLFWYQQALGQGPEFLTYFQNEAQLDKSGLPSDRFFAERPEGSVSTLKIQRTQQEDSAVYLCASSSSQSYEQYFGPGTRLTVT.

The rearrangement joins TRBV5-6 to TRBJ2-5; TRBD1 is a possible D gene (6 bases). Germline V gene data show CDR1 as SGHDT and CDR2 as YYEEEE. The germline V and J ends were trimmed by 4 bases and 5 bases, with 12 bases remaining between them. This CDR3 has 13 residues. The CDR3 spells CASSPDRFETQYF. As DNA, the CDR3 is TGTGCCAGCAGCCCTGACAGGTTCGAGACCCAGTACTTC.

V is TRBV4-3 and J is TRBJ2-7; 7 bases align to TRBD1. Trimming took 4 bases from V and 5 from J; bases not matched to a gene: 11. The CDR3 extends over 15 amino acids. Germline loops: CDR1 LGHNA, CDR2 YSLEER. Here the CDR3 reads CASSRYPRQGDEQYF. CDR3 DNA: TGCGCCAGCAGCCGCTACCCTCGGCAGGGGGACGAGCAGTACTTC.